Given below is one T cell receptor (beta chain) in context. This table comes from immunoSEQ multiplex PCR, and its TCRdb copy is limited to in-frame clones, with some not included. The table records 720,000 or so clones, around 85% of them present only once. This entry belongs to a study of shared T cell receptors in the human thymus. This same sample was also part of a study on human thymus T cells.

The origin of this receptor is a girl under three years old with a congenital heart defect. Sequenced material: thymocytes.

This CDR3 is CASSVMDTLNTEAFF. CDR3 DNA: TGTGCCAGCAGTGTTATGGACACCCTGAACACTGAAGCTTTCTTT. The chain recombines TRBV6-5 with TRBJ1-1, with a weak D call TRBD1 (5 bases). The V gene's germline CDR1 is MNHEY and CDR2 SVGAGI. Trimming stripped 5 bases from V and 0 bases from J, with 13 bases between. The CDR3 spans 15 residues.